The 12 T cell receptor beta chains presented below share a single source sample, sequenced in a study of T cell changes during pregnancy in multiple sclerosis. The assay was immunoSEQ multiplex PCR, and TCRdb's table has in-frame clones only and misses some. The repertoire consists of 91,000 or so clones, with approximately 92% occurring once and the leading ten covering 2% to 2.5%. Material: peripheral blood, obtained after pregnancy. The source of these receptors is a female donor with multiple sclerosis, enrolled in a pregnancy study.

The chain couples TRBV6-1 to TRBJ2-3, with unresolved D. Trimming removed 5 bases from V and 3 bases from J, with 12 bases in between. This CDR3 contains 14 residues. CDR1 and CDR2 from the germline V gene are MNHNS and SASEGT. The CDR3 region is CASSISIWTDTQYF. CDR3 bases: TGTGCCAGCAGTATCAGTATCTGGACAGATACGCAGTATTTT.

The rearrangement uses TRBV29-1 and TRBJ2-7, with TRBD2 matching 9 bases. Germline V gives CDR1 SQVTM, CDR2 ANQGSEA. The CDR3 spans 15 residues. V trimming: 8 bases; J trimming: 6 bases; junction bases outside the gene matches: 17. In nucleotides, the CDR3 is TGCAGCACAGGAGGGGTTAGCGGGAGTATGGGCGAGCAGTACTTC. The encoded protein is CSTGGVSGSMGEQYF.

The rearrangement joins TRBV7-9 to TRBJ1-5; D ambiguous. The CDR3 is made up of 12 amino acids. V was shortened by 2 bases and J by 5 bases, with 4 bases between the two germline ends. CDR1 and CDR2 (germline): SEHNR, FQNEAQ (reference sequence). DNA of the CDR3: TGTGCCAGCAGCTTACAGGATCAGCCCCAGCATTTT. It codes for CASSLQDQPQHF. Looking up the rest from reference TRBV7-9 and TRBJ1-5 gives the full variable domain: DTGVSQNPRHKITKRGQNVTFRCDPISEHNRLYWYRQTLGQGPEFLTYFQNEAQLEKSRLLSDRFSAERPKGSFSTLEIQRTEQGDSAMYLCASSLQDQPQHFGDGTRLSIL.

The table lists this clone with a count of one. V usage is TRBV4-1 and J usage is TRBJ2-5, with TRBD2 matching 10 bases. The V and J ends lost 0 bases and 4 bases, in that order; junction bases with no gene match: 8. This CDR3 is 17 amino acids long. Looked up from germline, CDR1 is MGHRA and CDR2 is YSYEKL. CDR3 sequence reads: CASSQDIASGRRETQYF. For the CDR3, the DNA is TGCGCCAGCAGCCAAGACATTGCTAGCGGGAGAAGAGAGACCCAGTACTTC.

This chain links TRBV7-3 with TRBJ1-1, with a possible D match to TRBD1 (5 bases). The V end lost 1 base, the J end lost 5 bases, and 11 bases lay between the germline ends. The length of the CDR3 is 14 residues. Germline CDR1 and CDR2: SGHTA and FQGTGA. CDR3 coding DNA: TGTGCCAGCAGCTTAATGGGCAGGGAAACTGAAGCTTTCTTT. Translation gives CASSLMGRETEAFF.

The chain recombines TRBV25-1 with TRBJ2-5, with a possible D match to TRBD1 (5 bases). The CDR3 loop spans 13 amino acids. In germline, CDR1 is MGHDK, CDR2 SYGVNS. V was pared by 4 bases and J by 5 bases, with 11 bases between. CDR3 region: CASSGTKRETQYF. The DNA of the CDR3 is TGTGCCAGCAGTGGGACAAAGAGGGAGACCCAGTACTTC. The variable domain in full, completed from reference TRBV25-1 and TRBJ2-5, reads EADIYQTPRYLVIGTGKKITLECSQTMGHDKMYWYQQDPGMELHLIHYSYGVNSTEKGDLSSESTVSRIRTEHFPLTLESARPSHTSQYLCASSGTKRETQYFGPGTRLLVL.

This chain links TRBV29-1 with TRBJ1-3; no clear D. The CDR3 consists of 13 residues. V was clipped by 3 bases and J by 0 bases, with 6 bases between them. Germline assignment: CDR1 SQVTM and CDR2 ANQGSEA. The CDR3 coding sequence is TGCAGCGTTGACGGCGGCTCTGGAAACACCATATATTTT. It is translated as CSVDGGSGNTIYF. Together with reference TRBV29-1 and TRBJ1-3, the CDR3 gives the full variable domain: SAVISQKPSRDICQRGTSLTIQCQVDSQVTMMFWYRQQPGQSLTLIATANQGSEATYESGFVIDKFPISRPNLTFSTLTVSNMSPEDSSIYLCSVDGGSGNTIYFGEGSWLTVV.

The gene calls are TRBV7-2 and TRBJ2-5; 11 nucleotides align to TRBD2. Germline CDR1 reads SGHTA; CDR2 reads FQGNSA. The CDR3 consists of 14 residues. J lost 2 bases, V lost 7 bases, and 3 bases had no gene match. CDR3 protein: CASNRLAGQETQYF. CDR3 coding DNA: TGTGCCAGCAACCGACTAGCGGGGCAAGAGACCCAGTACTTC.

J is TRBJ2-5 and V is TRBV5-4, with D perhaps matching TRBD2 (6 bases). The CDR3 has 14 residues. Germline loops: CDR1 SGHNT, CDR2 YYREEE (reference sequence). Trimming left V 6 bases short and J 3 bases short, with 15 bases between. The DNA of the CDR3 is TGTGCCAGCACCCGGGCGGGCGGGGAAGAGACCCAGTACTTC. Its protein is CASTRAGGEETQYF.

This chain's CDR3 is CASSKDQRQGFNEKLFF. The DNA for the CDR3 is TGTGCCAGCAGCAAAGATCAACGACAGGGCTTTAATGAAAAACTGTTTTTT. The chain links TRBV21-1 to TRBJ1-4; the table assigns TRBD1, which was not confirmed against the DNA. TRBV21-1 corresponds to a pseudogene. This CDR3 is 17 amino acids long.

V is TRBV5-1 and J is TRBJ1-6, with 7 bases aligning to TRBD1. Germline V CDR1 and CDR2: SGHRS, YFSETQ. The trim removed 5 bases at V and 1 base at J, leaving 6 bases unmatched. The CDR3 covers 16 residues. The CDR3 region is CASRPAGGSYNSPLHF. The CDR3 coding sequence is TGCGCCAGCAGACCTGCAGGGGGGTCCTATAATTCACCCCTCCACTTT.

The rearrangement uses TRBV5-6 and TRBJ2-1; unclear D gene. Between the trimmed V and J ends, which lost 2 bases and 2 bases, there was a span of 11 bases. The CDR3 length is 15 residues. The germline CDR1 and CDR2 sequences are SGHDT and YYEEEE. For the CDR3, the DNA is TGTGCCAGCAGCTTCGGAGACGGTACCTACAATGAGCAGTTCTTC. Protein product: CASSFGDGTYNEQFF.